The rows below give T cell receptor beta chains drawn from one sample of a study of response to subunit inactivated influenza vaccine. MiXCR, run by TCRdb on the RT-PCR reads, gives a single entry per CDR3 protein. The sample lists some 850,000 distinct CDR3 sequences, about 18% seen once, with about 11% in the top ten. The source was PBMCs from blood, collected more than 4 days after vaccination. These receptors were taken from a man aged 50 to 59 who received an inactivated influenza vaccine. CDR3s include the opening cysteine and the closing phenylalanine or tryptophan. D genes are given only for firm matches. Some rows have no size entry. The others give once, few or many, or a class for an expanded clone.

abundance | j_gene | d_gene | v_gene | CDR3nt | CDR3aa
few | TRBJ2-3 | . | TRBV5-8 | TGTGCCAGCAGCGTCGGGAGTTTTACGCAGTATTTT | CASSVGSFTQYF
. | TRBJ2-1 | TRBD1 | TRBV20-1 | TGCAGTGCTAGCCGGCGGGACAGGTCAATCAATGAGCAGTTCTTC | CSASRRDRSINEQFF
. | TRBJ1-6 | . | TRBV20-1 | TGCAGTGCTAGAGATCACAGGAAGGGGATAAATTCACCCCTCCACTTT | CSARDHRKGINSPLHF
. | TRBJ2-7 | TRBD1 | TRBV6-1 | TGTGCCAGCCATTCAATGTCCGGGACAGCTTCATACGAGCAGTACTTC | CASHSMSGTASYEQYF
. | TRBJ1-1 | . | TRBV6-5 | TGTGCCAGCAGTTACGGACGTTTAGAGACTGAAGCTTTCTTT | CASSYGRLETEAFF
few | TRBJ1-2 | . | TRBV6-5 | TGTGCCAGCAGTTACTCGGGACACATGGCTAACTATGGCTACACCTTC | CASSYSGHMANYGYTF
. | TRBJ2-1 | . | TRBV5-1 | TGCGCCAGCAGCCCATTACTACGGACGGGAAATGAGCAGTTCTTC | CASSPLLRTGNEQFF
many | TRBJ2-5 | TRBD1 | TRBV5-1 | TGCGCCAGCAGTTTACAGGGGGTGACTCTCTTCGAGACCCAGTACTTC | CASSLQGVTLFETQYF
. | TRBJ2-1 | TRBD1 | TRBV20-1 | TGCAGTGCCCCACGCAAGACAGGGGGCGATGAGCAGTTCTTC | CSAPRKTGGDEQFF
. | TRBJ2-2 | . | TRBV7-6 | TGTGCCAGCAGCCCCAGGGACACCACCGGGGAGCTGTTTTTT | CASSPRDTTGELFF
many | TRBJ2-1 | . | TRBV12-3/TRBV12-4 | TGTGCCAGCAGTTTAACCCAGCGGATGCACAATGAGCAGTTCTTC | CASSLTQRMHNEQFF
few | TRBJ2-2 | TRBD1 | TRBV5-5 | TGTGCCAGCAGATTTGGACAGGGGGCGAACACCGGGGAGCTGTTTTTT | CASRFGQGANTGELFF
few | TRBJ2-3 | TRBD2 | TRBV7-2 | TGTGCCAGCAGCTTAGTCCTAGCGGGGAGGGCAGATACGCAGTATTTT | CASSLVLAGRADTQYF
. | TRBJ2-3 | TRBD1 | TRBV4-1 | TGCGCCAGCAGCCAAGGCGGGACAGGGATTGGAGATACGCAGTATTTT | CASSQGGTGIGDTQYF
. | TRBJ1-2 | TRBD1 | TRBV28 | TGTGCCAGCAGTTTAGTCCTCGGACAGGGCCTCTATGGCTACACCTTC | CASSLVLGQGLYGYTF
. | TRBJ2-7 | . | TRBV7-9 | TGTGCCAGCAGCCGAACCTGGGAGGTGGGGTCGGAGCAGTACTTC | CASSRTWEVGSEQYF
. | TRBJ1-4 | . | TRBV25-1 | TGTGCCAGCAGTGGATATAGGGAAAAACTGTTTTTT | CASSGYREKLFF
many | TRBJ1-2 | . | TRBV7-9 | TGTGCCAGCAGCTTAGCTAATTGGATCTGGACCTTC | CASSLANWIWTF
. | TRBJ2-6 | . | TRBV5-1 | TGCGCCAGCAGCGCTCAAAGTCTATCTGGGGCCAACGTCCTGACTTTC | CASSAQSLSGANVLTF
. | TRBJ1-1 | . | TRBV29-1 | TGCAGCGTACTGGGGGGTGGATTCAACACTGAAGCTTTCTTT | CSVLGGGFNTEAFF
few | TRBJ2-7 | TRBD2 | TRBV4-2 | TGTGCCAGCAGCTACAGGACTAGCGGAGAGGGGTACGAGCAGTACTTC | CASSYRTSGEGYEQYF
. | TRBJ1-5 | . | TRBV9 | TGTGCCAGCAGCGCCGGACAGTCTTTGGGTCAGCCCCAGCATTTT | CASSAGQSLGQPQHF
few | TRBJ2-3 | TRBD1 | TRBV7-6 | TGTGCCAGCAGCCGTGGACAGGCGTACACAGATACGCAGTATTTT | CASSRGQAYTDTQYF
. | TRBJ2-1 | . | TRBV12-3/TRBV12-4 | TGTGCCAGCACCCCTTGGGCAGGGGACCGCAATGAGCAGTTCTTC | CASTPWAGDRNEQFF
. | TRBJ2-5 | . | TRBV28 | TGTGCCAGCAGTTCTGGGCAGGGCCCCGAGACCCAGTACTTC | CASSSGQGPETQYF
few | TRBJ1-4 | . | TRBV6-1 | TGTGCCAGCACCCTCGGGGGGAGGACTAATGAAAAACTGTTTTTT | CASTLGGRTNEKLFF
. | TRBJ2-3 | TRBD2 | TRBV5-4 | TGTGCCAGCAGCATGAGCGGGGCTAGCACAGATACGCAGTATTTT | CASSMSGASTDTQYF
few | TRBJ2-6 | . | TRBV18 | TGTGCCAGCTCACCAAACGGGATCTCTGGGGCCAACGTCCTGACTTTC | CASSPNGISGANVLTF
many | TRBJ2-7 | . | TRBV7-9 | TGTGCCAGCAGCCTATCTCTCTACGAGCAGTACTTC | CASSLSLYEQYF
few | TRBJ2-7 | TRBD2 | TRBV6-1 | TGTGCCAGCAGTAGACTAGCGGGAGCCCTGGAGCAGTACTTC | CASSRLAGALEQYF
few | TRBJ2-7 | . | TRBV7-2 | TGTGCCAGCAGCTTAGGGGGCGGGCATACCTACGAGCAGTACTTC | CASSLGGGHTYEQYF
. | TRBJ2-3 | TRBD1 | TRBV6-5 | TGTGCCAGCAGCTACGGGACAGGGGGAACAGATACGCAGTATTTT | CASSYGTGGTDTQYF
. | TRBJ1-1 | . | TRBV5-5 | TGTGCCAGCAGCTTTATTTCGCTAGAGAACACTGAAGCTTTCTTT | CASSFISLENTEAFF
few | TRBJ2-7 | . | TRBV6-2/TRBV6-3 | TGTGCCAGCAGTTACTCCGGGAGACACTCCTTCGTGGAGCAGTACTTC | CASSYSGRHSFVEQYF
once | TRBJ2-7 | TRBD2 | TRBV6-1 | TGTGCCAGCAGATCGGGGGGGACTAAGTACGAGCAGTACTTC | CASRSGGTKYEQYF
once | TRBJ2-1 | . | TRBV7-8 | TGTGCCAGCAGCAAAGCCGCGTCTGAGCAGTTCTTC | CASSKAASEQFF
. | TRBJ2-2 | TRBD1 | TRBV5-1 | TGCGCCAGCAGCGAGGACAGGGGGTCCACCGGGGAGCTGTTTTTT | CASSEDRGSTGELFF
. | TRBJ2-3 | TRBD2 | TRBV7-9 | TGTGCCAGCAGCTCCCGAGCAGCGGGGGGTGAATATACGCAGTATTTT | CASSSRAAGGEYTQYF
. | TRBJ1-2 | . | TRBV2 | TGTGCCAGCAGCGTCTCTAACTTTGGCTACACCTTC | CASSVSNFGYTF
few | TRBJ2-6 | . | TRBV30 | TGTGCCTGGAGTGTGGGCTCTGGGGCCAACGTCCTGACTTTC | CAWSVGSGANVLTF
. | TRBJ2-7 | TRBD1 | TRBV7-6 | TGTGCCAGCAGCTTATCAAGCGAGGGGGCTTACGAGCAGTACTTC | CASSLSSEGAYEQYF